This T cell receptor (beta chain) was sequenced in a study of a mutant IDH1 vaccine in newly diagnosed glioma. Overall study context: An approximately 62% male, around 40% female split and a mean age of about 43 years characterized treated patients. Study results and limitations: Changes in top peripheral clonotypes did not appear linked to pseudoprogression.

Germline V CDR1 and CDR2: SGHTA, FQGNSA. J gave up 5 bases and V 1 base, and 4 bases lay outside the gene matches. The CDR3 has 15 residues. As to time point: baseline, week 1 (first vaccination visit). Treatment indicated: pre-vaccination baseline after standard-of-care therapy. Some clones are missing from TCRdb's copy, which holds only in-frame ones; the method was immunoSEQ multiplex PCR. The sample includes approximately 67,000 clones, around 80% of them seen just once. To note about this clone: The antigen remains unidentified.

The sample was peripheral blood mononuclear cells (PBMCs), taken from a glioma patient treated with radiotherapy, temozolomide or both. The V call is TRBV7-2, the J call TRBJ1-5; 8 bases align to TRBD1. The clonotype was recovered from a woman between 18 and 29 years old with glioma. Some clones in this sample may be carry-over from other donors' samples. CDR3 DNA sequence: TGTGCCAGCAGCTTAGGCGGGACAGGTGATCAGCCCCAGCATTTT. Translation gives CASSLGGTGDQPQHF.